This T cell receptor beta chain was found in a study of cytomegalovirus exposure and HLA in healthy donors. Study information: An earlier analysis found around 100 million unique TCR beta sequences from 150 million to 200 million T cells.

The PCR had 60 Vbeta and 13 Jbeta primers. Assay used: immunoSEQ multiplex PCR; TCRdb lists only in-frame clones, some missing. Among 130,000 or so clones listed, over 65% were seen once. With regard to this clone: As yet, its antigen is unknown.

The ends lost 0 bases at V and 9 bases at J; junction bases unmatched: 7. CDR3 length: 16 amino acids. The germline V gene has CDR1 KGHSH and CDR2 LQKENI. Study-wide results and caveats: Previously analyzed data showed that most TCR beta V segments were productive at a frequency of about 87% or about 30%. TRBV6-2, TRBV6-3 and other indistinguishable V segments were excluded.

The V gene is TRBV18, the J gene TRBJ2-1; 11 bases are shared with TRBD2. This clonotype was obtained from a woman between 40 and 55 years old in good health and CMV-seronegative. Material for sequencing was PBMCs. CDR3 in DNA: TGTGCCAGCTCACCACCCCGACTAGCGGGAAGGGGTGAGCAGTTCTTC. The encoded protein is CASSPPRLAGRGEQFF.